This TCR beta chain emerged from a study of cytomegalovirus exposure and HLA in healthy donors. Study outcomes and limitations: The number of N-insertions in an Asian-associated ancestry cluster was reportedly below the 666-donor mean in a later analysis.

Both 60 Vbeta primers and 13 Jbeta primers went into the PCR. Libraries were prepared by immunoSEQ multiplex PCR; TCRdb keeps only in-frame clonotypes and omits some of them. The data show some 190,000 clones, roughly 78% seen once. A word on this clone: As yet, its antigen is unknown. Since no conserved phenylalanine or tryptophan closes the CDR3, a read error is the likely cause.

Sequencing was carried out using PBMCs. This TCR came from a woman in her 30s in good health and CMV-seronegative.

In DNA form, the CDR3 reads TGCAGCGGGGTTTGGACAGGGGACTCTGGAAACACCATATATGTT. Protein sequence: CSGVWTGDSGNTIYV. V gene TRBV29-1 combines with J gene TRBJ1-3; TRBD1 matches at 9 bases. Germline V gives CDR1 SQVTM, CDR2 ANQGSEA. The CDR3 loop spans 15 amino acids. J was trimmed by 0 bases and V by 7 bases; bases with no gene match: 7.